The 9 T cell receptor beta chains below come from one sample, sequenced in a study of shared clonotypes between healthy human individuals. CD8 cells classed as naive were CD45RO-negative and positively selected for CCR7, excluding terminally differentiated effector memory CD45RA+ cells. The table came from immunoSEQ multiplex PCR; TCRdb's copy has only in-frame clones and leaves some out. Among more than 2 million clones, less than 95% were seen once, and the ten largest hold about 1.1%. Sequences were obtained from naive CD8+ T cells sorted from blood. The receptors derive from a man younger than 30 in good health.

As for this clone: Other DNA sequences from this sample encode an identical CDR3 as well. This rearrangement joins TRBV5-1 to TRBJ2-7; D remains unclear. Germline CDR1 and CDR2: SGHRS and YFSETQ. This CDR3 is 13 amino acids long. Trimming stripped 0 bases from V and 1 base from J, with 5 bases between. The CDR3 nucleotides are TGCGCCAGCAGCTTGGCCGAATCCTACGAGCAGTACTTC. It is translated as CASSLAESYEQYF.

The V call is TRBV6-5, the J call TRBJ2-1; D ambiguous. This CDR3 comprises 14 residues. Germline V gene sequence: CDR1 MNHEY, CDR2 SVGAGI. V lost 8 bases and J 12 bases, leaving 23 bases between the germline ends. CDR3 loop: CASSEGPPSIGQFF. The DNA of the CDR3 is TGTGCCAGCTCCGAAGGCCCCCCAAGTATCGGGCAGTTCTTC.

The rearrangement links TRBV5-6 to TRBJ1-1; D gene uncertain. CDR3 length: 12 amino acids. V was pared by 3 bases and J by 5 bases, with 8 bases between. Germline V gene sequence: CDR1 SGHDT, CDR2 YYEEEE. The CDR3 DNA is TGTGCCAGCAGCTCGGCTCTGACTGAAGCTTTCTTT. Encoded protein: CASSSALTEAFF.

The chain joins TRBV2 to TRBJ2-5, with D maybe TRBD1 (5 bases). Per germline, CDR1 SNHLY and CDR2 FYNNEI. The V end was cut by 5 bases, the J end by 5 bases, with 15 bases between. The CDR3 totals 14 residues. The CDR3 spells CASSTTGSGETQYF. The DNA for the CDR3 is TGTGCCAGCAGTACCACAGGTTCTGGGGAGACCCAGTACTTC.

This CDR3 is CASSSGLSYNEQFF. The CDR3, as DNA: TGCGCCAGCAGTTCGGGGCTCTCCTACAATGAGCAGTTCTTC. V usage is TRBV10-1 and J usage is TRBJ2-1, with D perhaps TRBD1 or TRBD2 (5 bases each). Trimming pared 5 bases from V and 0 bases from J, leaving 8 bases between. The CDR3 extends over 14 amino acids. Germline values: CDR1 WNHNN, CDR2 SYGVQD (reference sequence).

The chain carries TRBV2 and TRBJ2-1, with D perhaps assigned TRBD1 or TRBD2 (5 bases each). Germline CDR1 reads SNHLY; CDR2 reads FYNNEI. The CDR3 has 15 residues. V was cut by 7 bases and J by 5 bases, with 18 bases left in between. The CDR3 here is CASMGTSSINNEQFF. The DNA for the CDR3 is TGTGCCAGCATGGGGACCTCCTCTATAAACAATGAGCAGTTCTTC.

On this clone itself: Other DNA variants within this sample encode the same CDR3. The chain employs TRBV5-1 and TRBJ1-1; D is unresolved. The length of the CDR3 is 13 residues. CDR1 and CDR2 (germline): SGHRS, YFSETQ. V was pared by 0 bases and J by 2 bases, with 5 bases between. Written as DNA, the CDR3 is TGCGCCAGCAGCTTGGGGACCAACACTGAAGCTTTCTTT. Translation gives CASSLGTNTEAFF. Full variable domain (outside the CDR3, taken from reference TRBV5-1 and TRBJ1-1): KAGVTQTPRYLIKTRGQQVTLSCSPISGHRSVSWYQQTPGQGLQFLFEYFSETQRNKGNFPGRFSGRQFSNSRSEMNVSTLELGDSALYLCASSLGTNTEAFFGQGTRLTVV.

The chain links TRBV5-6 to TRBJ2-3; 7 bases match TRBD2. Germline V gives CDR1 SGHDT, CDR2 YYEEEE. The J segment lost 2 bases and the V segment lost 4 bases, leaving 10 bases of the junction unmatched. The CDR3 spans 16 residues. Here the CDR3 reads CASSQPLAEPTDTQYF. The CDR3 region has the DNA TGTGCCAGCAGCCAACCCCTAGCGGAACCCACAGATACGCAGTATTTT.

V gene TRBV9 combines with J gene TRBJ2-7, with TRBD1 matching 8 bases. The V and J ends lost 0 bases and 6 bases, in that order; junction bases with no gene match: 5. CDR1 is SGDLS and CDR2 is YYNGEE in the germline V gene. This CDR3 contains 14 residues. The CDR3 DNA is TGTGCCAGCAGCGTAGTTGACAGGGGAGGCGAGCAGTACTTC. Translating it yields CASSVVDRGGEQYF.